The subject of this entry is one T cell receptor (beta chain). Its matching antigen is unknown. PCR was performed a second time for about 7 to 12 cycles using a sample-barcoded 5' primer and a J-beta primer mix. Template switching added a 12-random-nucleotide identifier to every cDNA molecule. TCRdb re-derived calls from the 5' RACE reads in MiXCR, one entry per CDR3 protein. The sample lists about 780,000 distinct CDR3 sequences, about 42% seen once, with over 15% in the top ten. The data were taken from a study of blood T cells in healthy people across ages. Study conclusions and caveats: Getting older went along with TCR beta diversity per million T cells dropping roughly linearly. Donors of long life had a larger count of naive CD4+ cells and greater diversity than aged donors.

The ends were cut back, 4 bases at V and 8 bases at J, with 17 bases in the middle. The CDR3 totals 14 residues. In germline, CDR1 is LGHDT, CDR2 YNNKEL (reference sequence). Extraction yielded at least 5 micrograms of total RNA per sample. The chain has TRBV3-1 and TRBJ1-2, with D possibly matching TRBD1 (5 bases). The sample comprised blood. The TCR sequence derives from an elderly man in good health. The chain's CDR3 is CASSPSGQKEGYTF. The CDR3 nucleotides read TGTGCCAGCAGCCCCTCGGGGCAGAAGGAGGGCTACACCTTC.